This TCR beta chain was found in a study of glioma-infiltrating T cells after dendritic cell vaccination. Study information: Dendritic cell vaccination trial patients had either newly diagnosed or recurrent glioblastoma.

The protocol was immunoSEQ multiplex PCR, while the TCRdb copy is restricted to in-frame clones and leaves out a portion. The sample consists of about 92,000 clones, 65% to 90% of them appearing once. CDR3 length: 16 amino acids. J lost 4 bases, V lost 2 bases, and 6 bases had no gene match. CDR1 and CDR2 from the germline V gene are MNHEY and SMNVEV (reference sequence). This chain links TRBV27 with TRBJ2-7; 12 bases are a match to TRBD1. The TCR sequence derives from a human donor with glioblastoma. The sample was blood, taken before dendritic cell vaccination. CDR3 loop: CASSLGPGQGAYEQYF. CDR3 nucleotide sequence: TGTGCCAGCAGTTTAGGCCCGGGACAGGGGGCTTACGAGCAGTACTTC.